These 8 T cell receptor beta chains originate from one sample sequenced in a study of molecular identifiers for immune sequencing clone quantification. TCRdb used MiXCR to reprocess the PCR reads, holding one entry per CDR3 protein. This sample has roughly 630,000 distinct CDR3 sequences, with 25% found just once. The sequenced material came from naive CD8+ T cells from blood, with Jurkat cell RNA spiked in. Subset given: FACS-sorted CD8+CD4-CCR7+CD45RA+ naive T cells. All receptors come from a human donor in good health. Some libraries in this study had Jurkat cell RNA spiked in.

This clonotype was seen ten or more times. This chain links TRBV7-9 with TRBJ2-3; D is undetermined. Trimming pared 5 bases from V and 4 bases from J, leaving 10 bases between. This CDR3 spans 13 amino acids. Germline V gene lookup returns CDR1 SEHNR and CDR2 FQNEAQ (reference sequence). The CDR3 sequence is CASSPKSADTQYF. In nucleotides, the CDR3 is TGTGCCAGCAGCCCGAAATCGGCAGATACGCAGTATTTT. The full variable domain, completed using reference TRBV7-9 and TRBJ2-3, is DTGVSQNPRHKITKRGQNVTFRCDPISEHNRLYWYRQTLGQGPEFLTYFQNEAQLEKSRLLSDRFSAERPKGSFSTLEIQRTEQGDSAMYLCASSPKSADTQYFGPGTRLTVL.

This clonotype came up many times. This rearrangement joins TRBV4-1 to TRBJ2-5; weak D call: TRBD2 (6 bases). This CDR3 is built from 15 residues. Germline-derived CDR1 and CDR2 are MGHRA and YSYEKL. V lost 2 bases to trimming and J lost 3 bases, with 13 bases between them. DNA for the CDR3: TGCGCCAGCAGCCAACGGGGACTTTCCGAAGAGACCCAGTACTTC. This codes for CASSQRGLSEETQYF.

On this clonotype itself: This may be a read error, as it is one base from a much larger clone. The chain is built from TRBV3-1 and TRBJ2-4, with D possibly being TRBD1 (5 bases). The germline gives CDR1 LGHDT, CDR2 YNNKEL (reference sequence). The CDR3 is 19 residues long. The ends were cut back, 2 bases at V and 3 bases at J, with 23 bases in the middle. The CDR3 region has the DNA TGTGCCAGCAGCCAAAAGATGATCGACAGACCTCAAGTCAAAAACATTCAGTACTTC. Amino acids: CASSQKMIDRPQVKNIQYF. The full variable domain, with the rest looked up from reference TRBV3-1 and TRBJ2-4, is DTAVSQTPKYLVTQMGNDKSIKCEQNLGHDTMYWYKQDSKKFLKIMFSYNNKELIINETVPNRFSPKSPDKAHLNLHINSLELGDSAVYFCASSQKMIDRPQVKNIQYFGAGTRLSVL.

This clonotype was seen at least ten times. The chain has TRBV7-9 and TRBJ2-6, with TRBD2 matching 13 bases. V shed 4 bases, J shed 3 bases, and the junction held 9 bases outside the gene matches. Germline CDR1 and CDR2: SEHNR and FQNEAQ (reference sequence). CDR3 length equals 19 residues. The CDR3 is CASSSTRTSGRLGANVLTF. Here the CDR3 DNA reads TGTGCCAGCAGCTCCACCCGGACTAGCGGGAGACTTGGGGCCAACGTCCTGACTTTC.

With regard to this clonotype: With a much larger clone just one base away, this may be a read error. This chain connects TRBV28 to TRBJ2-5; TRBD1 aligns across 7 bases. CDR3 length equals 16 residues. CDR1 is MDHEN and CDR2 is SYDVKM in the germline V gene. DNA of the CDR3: TGTGCCAGCAGCACAACAGGGGTTTCCGGCCAAGCGACCCAGTACTTC. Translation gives CASSTTGVSGQATQYF. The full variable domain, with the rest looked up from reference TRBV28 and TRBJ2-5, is DVKVTQSSRYLVKRTGEKVFLECVQDMDHENMFWYRQDPGLGLRLIYFSYDVKMKEKGDIPEGYSVSREKKERFSLILESASTNQTSMYLCASSTTGVSGQATQYFGPGTRLLVL.

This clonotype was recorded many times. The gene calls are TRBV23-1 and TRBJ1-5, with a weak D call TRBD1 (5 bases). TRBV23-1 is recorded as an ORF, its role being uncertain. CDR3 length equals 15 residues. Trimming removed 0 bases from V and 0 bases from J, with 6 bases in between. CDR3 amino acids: CASSQSDSSNQPQHF. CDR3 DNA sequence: TGCGCCAGCAGTCAATCAGACAGTAGCAATCAGCCCCAGCATTTT.

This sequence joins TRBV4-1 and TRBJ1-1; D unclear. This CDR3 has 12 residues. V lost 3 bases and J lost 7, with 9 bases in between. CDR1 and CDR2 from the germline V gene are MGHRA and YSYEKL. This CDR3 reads CASSHTAREAFF. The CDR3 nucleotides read TGCGCCAGCAGCCACACAGCCCGTGAAGCTTTCTTT.

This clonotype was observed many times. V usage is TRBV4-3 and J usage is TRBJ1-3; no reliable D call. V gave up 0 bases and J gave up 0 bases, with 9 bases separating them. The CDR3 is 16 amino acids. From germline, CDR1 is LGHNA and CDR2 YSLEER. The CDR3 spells CASSQDRASSGNTIYF. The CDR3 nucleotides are TGCGCCAGCAGCCAAGATAGGGCAAGCTCTGGAAACACCATATATTTT.